Described below is a single TCR beta chain sequence and its context. No antigen is known for it. The sample belongs to a study of identical twins. Whole-study results and caveats: Modeled out-of-frame TCR alpha sharing in monozygotic twins fell below observed levels. The authors noted that invariant MAIT and iNKT cells could partly confound zero-insertion analyses.

CDR1 and CDR2 from the germline V gene are SEHNR and FQNEAQ (reference sequence). The CDR3 has 15 amino acids. The V gene lost 6 bases and the J gene lost 5 bases, with 17 bases spanning the gap. TCRdb called the 5' RACE reads again in MiXCR, with one record for every CDR3 protein. Here the sample spans some 500,000 distinct CDR3 sequences, about 13% being singletons. These same records also appear under a second study, on yellow fever vaccine responses in identical twins.

The sequencing sample was made of CD4+ T cells sorted from blood. V gene TRBV7-9 combines with J gene TRBJ2-1; D is perhaps TRBD2 (5 bases). The origin of this receptor is a woman younger than 35 in good health. The CDR3 loop is CASSPDFGVNNEQFF. In nucleotides, the CDR3 is TGTGCCAGCAGTCCGGACTTTGGGGTTAACAATGAGCAGTTCTTC.